The entry that follows covers one T cell receptor beta chain sequence. The antigen is undetermined. Sequenced by immunoSEQ multiplex PCR; TCRdb stores in-frame clones only, minus some. The profile shows 730,000 or so clones, more than 70% of them singletons. The data derive from a study of shared clonotypes between healthy human individuals. The germline V gene has CDR1 SGHTA and CDR2 FQGNSA. This CDR3 is 13 amino acids long. V was clipped by 4 bases and J by 5 bases, with 8 bases between them. Study observations and caveats: Rarefaction curves obtained for sorted subsets showed sequencing incomplete despite large depth. Shared across a few donors were around 4.7% of the naive CD4 clonotypes. What limited the represented genetic and exposure-history diversity was the small number of donors.

Sequencing was performed on memory CD4+ T cells sorted from blood. The subset is: CD45RA-negative fraction. This chain joins TRBV7-2 and TRBJ2-2; a possible D gene is TRBD1 (5 bases). This TCR was recovered from a young woman in good health. CDR3 sequence (DNA): TGTGCCAGCAGCTCCCAGGGAACCGGGGAGCTGTTTTTT. Translated, it gives CASSSQGTGELFF.